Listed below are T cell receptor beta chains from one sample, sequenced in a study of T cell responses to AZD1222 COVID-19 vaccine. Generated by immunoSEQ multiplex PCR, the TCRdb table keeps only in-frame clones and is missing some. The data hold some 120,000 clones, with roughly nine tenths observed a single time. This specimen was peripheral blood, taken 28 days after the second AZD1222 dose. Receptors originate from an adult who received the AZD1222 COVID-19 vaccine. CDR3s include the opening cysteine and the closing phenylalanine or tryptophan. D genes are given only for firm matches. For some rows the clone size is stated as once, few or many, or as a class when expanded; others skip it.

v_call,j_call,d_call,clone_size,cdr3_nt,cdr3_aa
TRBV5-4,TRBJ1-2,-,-,TGTGCCAGCAGCTTGGAAGGGAGTGGCTACACCTTC,CASSLEGSGYTF
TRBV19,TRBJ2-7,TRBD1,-,TGTGCCAGCCAGGGACAGCTAACCTACGAGCAGTACTTC,CASQGQLTYEQYF
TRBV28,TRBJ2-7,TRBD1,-,TGTGCCAGCCTCAGGGGGACAGGCCACGAGGAGCAGTACTTC,CASLRGTGHEEQYF
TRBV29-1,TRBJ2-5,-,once,TGCAGCGTTGCAGCAGGGTGGGGGATGGGGGAGACCCAGTACTTC,CSVAAGWGMGETQYF
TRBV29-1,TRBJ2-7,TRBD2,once,TGCAGCGTTGAAGAGCGAACTAGCGGGGCCTACGAGCAGTACTTC,CSVEERTSGAYEQYF
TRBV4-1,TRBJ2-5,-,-,TGCGCCAGCAGCCCGAACCGAGAAGTACAAGAGACCCAGTACTTC,CASSPNREVQETQYF
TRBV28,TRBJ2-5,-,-,TGTGCCAGCAGTTTAGGACACATACAAGAGACCCAGTACTTC,CASSLGHIQETQYF
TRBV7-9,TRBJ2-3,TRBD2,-,TGTGCCAGCAGCTTCCGACTAGCTGTCGGAAATACGCAGTATTTT,CASSFRLAVGNTQYF
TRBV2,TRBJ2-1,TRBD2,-,TGTGCCAGCAGTGAAGGCGGGAGCCCTTACAATGAGCAGTTCTTC,CASSEGGSPYNEQFF
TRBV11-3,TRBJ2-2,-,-,TGTGCCAGCAGCCCTGGGAAGAGGGCCCTAGACGGGGAGCTGTTTTTT,CASSPGKRALDGELFF
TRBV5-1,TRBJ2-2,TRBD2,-,TGCGCCAGCAGAGTAGGGACACTAGCGGGAGGCACCGGGGAGCTGTTTTTT,CASRVGTLAGGTGELFF
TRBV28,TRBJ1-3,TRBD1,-,TGTGCCAGCAGACCCGGGACAGGGGTATTTGGAAACACCATATATTTT,CASRPGTGVFGNTIYF
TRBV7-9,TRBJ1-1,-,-,TGTGCCAGCAGCGAGGGGTGGGGGGACGACACTGAAGCTTTCTTT,CASSEGWGDDTEAFF
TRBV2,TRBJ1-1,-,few,TGTGCCAGCAGCCTCAGGGGTGAAGCTTTCTTT,CASSLRGEAFF
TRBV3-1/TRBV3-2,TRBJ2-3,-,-,TGTGCCAGCAGCCAATTATCCTCGGTAGCAGATACGCAGTATTTT,CASSQLSSVADTQYF
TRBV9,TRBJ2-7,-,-,TGTGCCAGCAGCGTAGGAGGGGGGGCCTACGAGCAGTACTTC,CASSVGGGAYEQYF
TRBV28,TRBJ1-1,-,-,TGTGCCAGCAGTTTATCGGGATCGCCCGTAAACACTGAAGCTTTCTTT,CASSLSGSPVNTEAFF
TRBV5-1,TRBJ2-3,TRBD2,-,TGCGCCAGCTTCCAGGGAGCGGGATTCAGGAATACGCAGTATTTT,CASFQGAGFRNTQYF
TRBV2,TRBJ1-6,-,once,TGTGCCAGCAGTGAAAGGATGGGGGTGGGTTCACCCCTCCACTTT,CASSERMGVGSPLHF
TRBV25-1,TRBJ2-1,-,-,TGTGCCAGCAACCTCGGGGGTTTGGCCAATGAGCAGTTCTTC,CASNLGGLANEQFF
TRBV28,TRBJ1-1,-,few,TGTGCCGCGGGCGCGTTCCTGGGGCGGAACACTGAAGCTTTCTTT,CAAGAFLGRNTEAFF
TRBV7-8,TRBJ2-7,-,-,TGTGCCAGCAGCCTCCCGGGGCAAAGCTCCTACGAGCAGTACTTC,CASSLPGQSSYEQYF
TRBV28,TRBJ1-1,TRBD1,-,TGTGCCAGCGGCTGGACAGGGTATCGAGGAACTGAAGCTTTCTTT,CASGWTGYRGTEAFF
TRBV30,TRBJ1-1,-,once,TGTGCCTGGAGTAGAGGGTTCTTGCTGAACACTGAAGCTTTCTTT,CAWSRGFLLNTEAFF
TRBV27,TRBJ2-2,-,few,TGTGCCAGCAGTTTAGGGGACACCGGGGAGCTGTTTTTT,CASSLGDTGELFF
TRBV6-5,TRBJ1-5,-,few,TGTGCCAGCAGCGCCCTACAGAATCAGCCCCAGCATTTT,CASSALQNQPQHF
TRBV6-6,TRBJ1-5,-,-,TGTGCCAGCAGTCCCTTAGATCAGCCCCAGCATTTT,CASSPLDQPQHF
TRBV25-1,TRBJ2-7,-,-,TGTGCCAGCGGGACTTTGGGGGCTAGGGGCGAGCAGTACTTC,CASGTLGARGEQYF
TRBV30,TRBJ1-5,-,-,TGTGCCTGGAGTACGGCGCGACACCAGCCCCAGCATTTT,CAWSTARHQPQHF
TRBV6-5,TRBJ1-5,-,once,TGTGCCAGCAGTTACTCGGGGAGGGATCACGGTCAGCCCCAGCATTTT,CASSYSGRDHGQPQHF
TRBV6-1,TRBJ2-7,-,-,TGTGCCAGCAGTGAAAGGAGGGGAGAAGGCGAGCAGTACTTC,CASSERRGEGEQYF
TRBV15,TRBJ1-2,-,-,TGTGCCACCAGCAGAGACAGGGCATTGGGCTACACCTTC,CATSRDRALGYTF
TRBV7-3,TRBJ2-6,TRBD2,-,TGTGCCAGCAGCTTCGGGGGGTACTCTGGGGCCAACGTCCTGACTTTC,CASSFGGYSGANVLTF
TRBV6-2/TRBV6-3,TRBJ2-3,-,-,TGTGCCAGCAGTCCCCACAGGGCAGATACGCAGTATTTT,CASSPHRADTQYF
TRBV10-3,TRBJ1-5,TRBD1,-,TGTGCCATCAGCGCGAAATCCGGGACAGGGAATCAGCCCCAGCATTTT,CAISAKSGTGNQPQHF
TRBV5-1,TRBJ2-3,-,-,TGCGCCAGCAGCTTGGGTCTTCGCACAGATACGCAGTATTTT,CASSLGLRTDTQYF
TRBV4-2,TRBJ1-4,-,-,TGTGCCAGCAGCCAAGGCGGAGGGCAGGGGAATGAAAAACTGTTTTTT,CASSQGGGQGNEKLFF
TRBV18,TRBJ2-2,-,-,TGTGCCAGCTCACCCTTCCTCGAAACAGGGCCATCGCGCACCGGGGAGCTGTTTTTT,CASSPFLETGPSRTGELFF
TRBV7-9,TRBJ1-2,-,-,TGTGCCAGCAGTCACTCGGCAGGGATTGGCTACACCTTC,CASSHSAGIGYTF
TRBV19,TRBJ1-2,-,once,TGTGCCAGTAAGCCCGGGTGGGGGAGAAACTATGGCTACACCTTC,CASKPGWGRNYGYTF
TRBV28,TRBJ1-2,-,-,TGTGCCAGCAGCCATGGATGGGGAGCTAACTATGGCTACACCTTC,CASSHGWGANYGYTF
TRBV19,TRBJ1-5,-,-,TGTGCCAGTAGTCTAGGGGGGTCAGGCAATCAGCCCCAGCATTTT,CASSLGGSGNQPQHF